This T cell receptor (beta chain) was retrieved from a study of CD8 T cells in Susac syndrome. Sequencing of TCR beta drew on CD8+ and CD4+ T cells from blood. An input of 0.5 to 1 ug of RNA was subjected to reverse transcription using random hexamers. Coverage of TCR beta CDR3 amplification by immunoSEQ multiplex PCR extended to 54 Vbeta and 13 Jbeta. TCRdb fed the immunoSEQ multiplex PCR reads into MiXCR, producing one record per CDR3 protein. The sample records 250,000 to 350,000 distinct CDR3 sequences, 92% being singletons. In this sample, this clonotype turned up once. This CDR3 has 13 residues. V shed 2 bases and J shed 8 bases, with 9 bases lying between them. Germline V gives CDR1 SGHTA, CDR2 FQGTGA.

The sequence derives from a human donor with multiple sclerosis. The J gene is TRBJ2-2, the V gene TRBV7-3; D is unclear. The material sequenced was CD4+ T cells from PBMCs. This CDR3 is CASSLGKVGELFF. The CDR3 DNA is TGTGCCAGCAGCTTAGGCAAAGTAGGGGAGCTGTTTTTT.